A single T cell receptor beta chain is shown here with its context. Clones were sequenced by immunoSEQ multiplex PCR, and TCRdb holds only the in-frame ones, with some missing. The table includes 630,000 or so clones, 80% to 90% detected once. Germline assignment: CDR1 SGHRS and CDR2 YFSETQ. This CDR3 comprises 15 residues. V dropped 2 bases and J dropped 7 bases, with 18 bases sitting between them. The data were taken from a study of shared T cell receptors in the human thymus. The same data also went into a second study, on human thymus T cells. This second study says: Corrective surgery for congenital heart defects was being performed on the healthy Finnish infants who were the donors.

The clonotype originates from a boy under two years old with a congenital heart defect. Material: thymocytes. This chain joins TRBV5-1 and TRBJ1-2; TRBD1 might be the D (6 bases). For the CDR3, the DNA is TGCGCCAGCAGCTTAGGGGGGGCCTTAACTTCTGGCTACACCTTC. Translated, it gives CASSLGGALTSGYTF.